This passage covers 28 T cell receptor beta chains from one sample sequenced in a study of T cells after yellow fever vaccination. TCRdb re-derived calls from the 5' RACE reads in MiXCR, one entry per CDR3 protein. There are under 600,000 distinct CDR3 sequences in the sample; about a fifth occur only once, and about a sixth lies in the top ten. Source: PBMCs, taken roughly 20 days after the first yellow fever vaccination. Receptors originate from a man younger than 35 who received the YFV17D yellow fever vaccine.

This sequence joins TRBV5-1 and TRBJ2-2; 14 nucleotides match TRBD2. J was trimmed by 4 bases and V by 3 bases; bases with no gene match: 11. The germline gives CDR1 SGHRS, CDR2 YFSETQ. The CDR3 extends over 19 amino acids. CDR3 sequence (DNA): TGCGCCAGCAGCTGGGGAGGACTAGCGGGGGGTGACTCCACCGGGGAGCTGTTTTTT. Protein product: CASSWGGLAGGDSTGELFF.

The rearrangement uses TRBV6-1 and TRBJ2-3, with D unclear. Germline lookup yields CDR1 MNHNS and CDR2 SASEGT. The CDR3 is 13 amino acids. V lost 7 bases and J lost 1, with 9 bases in between. In nucleotides, the CDR3 is TGTGCCAGCACCCCTACCGGCACAGATACGCAGTATTTT. This translates into CASTPTGTDTQYF.

This clonotype was counted between two and nine times. This chain uses TRBV5-1 with TRBJ2-4; D gene unclear. In germline, CDR1 is SGHRS, CDR2 YFSETQ. Trimming took 4 bases from V and 0 from J, leaving 14 bases between them. CDR3 length equals 16 residues. This CDR3 reads CASSIGRDLAKNIQYF. The CDR3 region has the DNA TGCGCCAGCAGCATAGGGCGAGATCTAGCCAAAAACATTCAGTACTTC.

The chain combines TRBV6-1 with TRBJ1-5; D uncertain. Germline CDR1 and CDR2: MNHNS and SASEGT. The CDR3 runs 13 residues. V was pared by 4 bases and J by 6 bases, with 10 bases between. The CDR3, as DNA: TGTGCCAGCAGTGCGTCCTTACTTCAGCCCCAGCATTTT. Its protein is CASSASLLQPQHF.

V is TRBV24-1 and J is TRBJ2-7; D gene ambiguous. CDR1 is KGHDR and CDR2 is SFDVKD in the germline V gene. V shed 5 bases and J shed 0 bases, with 13 bases lying between them. This CDR3 region has 15 residues. CDR3 region: CATSGLPRDSYEQYV. The CDR3 nucleotides read TGTGCCACCAGTGGGCTACCGAGAGACTCCTACGAGCAGTACGTC.

This chain uses TRBV2 with TRBJ2-7; D is perhaps TRBD1 (6 bases). The germline V gene encodes CDR1 SNHLY and CDR2 FYNNEI. The V end lost 8 bases, the J end lost 5 bases, and 13 bases lay between the germline ends. CDR3 length equals 12 residues. The chain's CDR3 is CASARQDHEQYF. The CDR3 DNA reads TGTGCCAGCGCTAGACAGGACCACGAGCAGTACTTC.

This clonotype appeared a few times. The J gene is TRBJ1-5, the V gene TRBV7-2, with 7 bases aligning to TRBD1. The V segment lost 5 bases and the J segment 3 bases; nucleotides outside the gene matches: 7. Per the germline V gene, CDR1 is SGHTA and CDR2 is FQGNSA. There are 15 residues in the CDR3. The CDR3 here is CASSAGQSYNQPQHF. CDR3 coding DNA: TGTGCCAGCAGCGCGGGACAGAGTTACAATCAGCCCCAGCATTTT.

This chain uses TRBV12-3 or TRBV12-4 with TRBJ1-1, with 9 nucleotides matching TRBD1. Trimming took 4 bases from V and 3 from J; bases not matched to a gene: 12. The CDR3 consists of 17 residues. The CDR3 here is CASSYEGTGYRHTEAFF. The CDR3 DNA is TGTGCCAGCAGTTATGAAGGGACAGGGTATAGGCACACTGAAGCTTTCTTT.

In its sample, this clonotype was seen a few times. The rearrangement uses TRBV7-3 and TRBJ2-7; 12 bases are shared with TRBD2. With 3 bases clipped from V and 4 bases from J, the junction kept 4 bases outside the gene matches. Germline CDR1 reads SGHTA; CDR2 reads FQGTGA. This CDR3 has 15 residues. The CDR3: CASSFLAGGVYEQYF. CDR3 DNA sequence: TGTGCCAGCAGCTTCCTAGCGGGGGGGGTTTACGAGCAGTACTTC.

The chain recombines TRBV5-1 with TRBJ2-5, with 7 bases that match TRBD1. Germline V CDR1 and CDR2: SGHRS, YFSETQ. With V trimmed by 2 bases and J by 5 bases, 6 bases remained unmatched. The CDR3 is 14 amino acids. The CDR3 DNA reads TGCGCCAGCAGCTTTGAGGGGGCTGGGGAGACCCAGTACTTC. This codes for CASSFEGAGETQYF.

This clonotype was counted a few times. The rearrangement joins TRBV10-2 to TRBJ2-7, with D maybe TRBD1 (6 bases). Trimming took off 8 bases at V and 3 bases at J, with 8 bases between the two ends. This CDR3 region has 11 residues. Germline V gives CDR1 WSHSY, CDR2 SAAADI. CDR3 nucleotide sequence: TGCGCCAGCCAGGACAGCTACGAGCAGTACTTC. It codes for CASQDSYEQYF.

The rearrangement links TRBV5-1 to TRBJ2-7; D is perhaps TRBD1 or TRBD2 (5 bases each). This CDR3 is 13 amino acids long. Germline-derived CDR1 and CDR2 are SGHRS and YFSETQ. The V end was cut by 3 bases, the J end by 6 bases, with 13 bases between. CDR3 protein: CASSSGPFSEQYF. DNA for the CDR3: TGCGCCAGCAGCTCGGGGCCGTTCTCCGAGCAGTACTTC.

This chain joins TRBV27 and TRBJ2-3, with unresolved D. There are 14 residues in the CDR3. CDR1 is MNHEY and CDR2 is SMNVEV in the germline V gene (reference sequence). Trimming shortened V by 3 bases and J by 2 bases, and 9 bases separated the two germline ends. For the CDR3, the DNA is TGTGCCAGCAGTTTGGCGGCGATCACAGATACGCAGTATTTT. This encodes CASSLAAITDTQYF.

This clonotype showed up just a few times. This chain joins TRBV5-1 and TRBJ2-2; TRBD1 matches 8 bases. Unmatched junction bases numbered 8, after V lost 2 bases and J lost 5 bases. This CDR3 has 16 residues. Germline values: CDR1 SGHRS, CDR2 YFSETQ. The CDR3 is CASSLFQGARTGELFF. CDR3 nucleotides: TGCGCCAGCAGCTTATTTCAGGGGGCCCGAACCGGGGAGCTGTTTTTT.

Only a few counts were recorded for this clonotype. The chain links TRBV4-2 to TRBJ2-7, with 8 bases matching TRBD1. Germline V gives CDR1 LGHNA, CDR2 YNFKEQ. The trim removed 3 bases at V and 5 bases at J, leaving 3 bases unmatched. The CDR3 runs to 13 residues. The chain's CDR3 is CASSQGQADEQYF. The CDR3 DNA is TGTGCCAGCAGCCAGGGACAGGCGGACGAGCAGTACTTC.

There are a few counts of this clonotype. The rearrangement uses TRBV11-2 and TRBJ2-7, with a tentative D call TRBD1 (5 bases). Germline V CDR1 and CDR2: SGHAT, FQNNGV. Trimming left V 5 bases short and J 2 bases short, with 10 bases between. The CDR3 contains 13 residues. CDR3 sequence: CASSRDRAYEQYV. CDR3 bases: TGTGCCAGCAGCCGCGACAGAGCCTACGAGCAGTACGTC.

This clonotype was counted between two and nine times. The chain employs TRBV4-3 and TRBJ1-1; maybe TRBD1 (5 bases). Germline CDR1 and CDR2: LGHNA and YSLEER. Deletions cut 0 bases from V and 11 bases from J, with 13 bases between. The CDR3 consists of 13 residues. The CDR3 bases are TGCGCCAGCAGCCAAGATTCGCGGGCAGGGGCTTTCTTT. Protein: CASSQDSRAGAFF.

J is TRBJ2-3 and V is TRBV7-2; 7 bases are a match to TRBD2. This CDR3 spans 14 amino acids. CDR1 and CDR2 (germline): SGHTA, FQGNSA. The ends lost 6 bases at V and 0 bases at J; junction bases unmatched: 3. The CDR3 coding sequence is TGTGCCAGCAGGATCGGGGGGAGCACAGATACGCAGTATTTT. Translation: CASRIGGSTDTQYF.

The rearrangement links TRBV25-1 to TRBJ1-6; no reliable D call. The CDR3 runs 14 residues. The germline V and J ends were trimmed by 5 bases and 7 bases, with 12 bases remaining between them. Germline V lookup: CDR1 MGHDK, CDR2 SYGVNS. The CDR3 spells CASSTAGSNSPLHF. CDR3 DNA sequence: TGTGCCAGCAGTACCGCAGGTTCCAATTCACCCCTCCACTTT. The full variable domain, with the rest looked up from reference TRBV25-1 and TRBJ1-6, is EADIYQTPRYLVIGTGKKITLECSQTMGHDKMYWYQQDPGMELHLIHYSYGVNSTEKGDLSSESTVSRIRTEHFPLTLESARPSHTSQYLCASSTAGSNSPLHFGNGTRLTVT.

The CDR3 protein is CASSPGTGFNYGYTF. DNA for the CDR3: TGTGCCAGCAGTCCCGGGACAGGGTTTAACTATGGCTACACCTTC. The chain combines TRBV6-1 with TRBJ1-2; 9 bases line up with TRBD1. Germline trimming cut 5 bases from V and 1 base from J; bases unmatched to any gene: 5. The V gene's germline CDR1 is MNHNS and CDR2 SASEGT. The CDR3 loop spans 15 amino acids.

The V and J genes are TRBV7-2 and TRBJ1-6, with unresolved D. Germline CDR1 SGHTA, CDR2 FQGNSA. Trimming took 5 bases from V and 8 from J, leaving 7 bases between them. This CDR3 comprises 12 residues. The CDR3 nucleotides read TGTGCCAGCAGCCGAACAGATTCACCCCTCCACTTT. Protein sequence: CASSRTDSPLHF. Using reference TRBV7-2 and TRBJ1-6 for the parts outside the CDR3, the full variable domain is GAGVSQSPSNKVTEKGKDVELRCDPISGHTALYWYRQSLGQGLEFLIYFQGNSAPDKSGLPSDRFSAERTGGSVSTLTIQRTQQEDSAVYLCASSRTDSPLHFGNGTRLTVT.

V gene TRBV7-7 combines with J gene TRBJ2-5; D tentatively reads TRBD1 or TRBD2 (6 bases each). The CDR3 has 15 residues. Trimming left V 2 bases short and J 4 bases short, with 14 bases between. The germline V gene encodes CDR1 SSHAT and CDR2 FNYEAQ (reference sequence). The CDR3 loop is CASSLLGGTGETQYF. CDR3 sequence (DNA): TGTGCCAGCAGCTTACTAGGGGGGACCGGAGAGACCCAGTACTTC. Filled out from reference TRBV7-7 and TRBJ2-5, the complete variable domain reads GAGVSQSPRYKVTKRGQDVTLRCDPISSHATLYWYQQALGQGPEFLTYFNYEAQPDKSGLPSDRFSAERPEGSISTLTIQRTEQRDSAMYRCASSLLGGTGETQYFGPGTRLLVL.

This clonotype occurred a few times. The chain joins TRBV6-5 to TRBJ2-7; 8 nucleotides line up with TRBD1. V gave up 0 bases and J gave up 0 bases; unmatched junction bases: 4. The CDR3 runs to 16 residues. The V gene's germline CDR1 is MNHEY and CDR2 SVGAGI. CDR3 sequence reads: CASSYSGTGLSYEQYF. The CDR3 DNA sequence: TGTGCCAGCAGTTACTCGGGGACAGGCCTCTCCTACGAGCAGTACTTC.

This clonotype was seen a few times. The chain combines TRBV4-3 with TRBJ2-2; the match to TRBD2 covers 9 bases. V was clipped by 1 base and J by 0 bases; unmatched bases: 3. The CDR3 runs to 17 residues. Germline CDR1 is LGHNA and CDR2 is YSLEER. The CDR3 DNA is TGCGCCAGCAGCCAAGTGCTAGCGGGGACGAACACCGGGGAGCTGTTTTTT. This codes for CASSQVLAGTNTGELFF.

This chain links TRBV5-4 with TRBJ2-7, with D possibly being TRBD1 (6 bases). The CDR3 totals 13 residues. V lost 3 bases to trimming and J lost 4 bases, with 11 bases between them. The germline gives CDR1 SGHNT, CDR2 YYREEE (reference sequence). The CDR3 is CASSSGQQYEQYV. In nucleotides, the CDR3 is TGTGCCAGCAGCTCCGGACAGCAATACGAGCAGTACGTC.

This clonotype showed up just a few times. The chain carries TRBV4-2 and TRBJ2-5; the match to TRBD2 covers 11 bases. The CDR3 is 16 amino acids. Losses at the gene ends were 4 bases for V and 5 bases for J; bases not matched to a gene: 9. The germline gives CDR1 LGHNA, CDR2 YNFKEQ. CDR3 coding DNA: TGTGCCAGCAGCCCCGGACTAGCGGGCCTTTCGGAGACCCAGTACTTC. Its protein is CASSPGLAGLSETQYF.

This clonotype has more than one count but fewer than ten. This chain joins TRBV19 and TRBJ2-1; 9 nucleotides agree with TRBD2. The CDR3 is made up of 18 amino acids. J lost 0 bases, V lost 3 bases, and 9 bases had no gene match. CDR1 and CDR2 from the germline V gene are LNHDA and SQIVND (reference sequence). CDR3 bases: TGTGCCAGTAGTATTCTTAGCGGGGGCCCGAGCTCCTACAATGAGCAGTTCTTC. Translated: CASSILSGGPSSYNEQFF.

This clonotype was picked up a small number of times. This chain uses TRBV28 with TRBJ2-2; 7 positions match TRBD1. The CDR3 totals 17 residues. J gave up 4 bases and V 5 bases, and 13 bases lay outside the gene matches. In germline, CDR1 is MDHEN, CDR2 SYDVKM. CDR3 region: CASSPVLGGTGTGELFF. The DNA of the CDR3 is TGTGCCAGCAGTCCAGTTTTAGGGGGCACGGGCACCGGGGAGCTGTTTTTT.